Below are 18 T cell receptor beta chains sequenced from a single sample in a study of shared clonotypes between healthy human individuals. The table came from immunoSEQ multiplex PCR; TCRdb's copy has only in-frame clones and leaves some out. The data show over a million clones, about 80% seen once. Sequences were obtained from memory CD4+ T cells sorted from blood. Subset denoted: CD45RA-negative fraction. These receptors all come from a man younger than 30 in good health.

The rearrangement uses TRBV28 and TRBJ1-2; TRBD1 matches 7 bases. The length of the CDR3 is 16 residues. CDR1 and CDR2 from the germline V gene are MDHEN and SYDVKM. V was clipped by 5 bases and J by 0 bases; unmatched bases: 9. The CDR3 reads CASSGLEGAANYGYTF. For the CDR3, the DNA is TGTGCCAGCAGTGGCCTGGAGGGGGCAGCTAACTATGGCTACACCTTC.

This clone turned up a few times. This chain uses TRBV6-5 with TRBJ2-7; 11 positions match TRBD2. This CDR3 has 16 amino acids. CDR1 MNHEY and CDR2 SVGAGI come from the germline V gene. V was clipped by 0 bases and J by 2 bases; unmatched bases: 3. CDR3 nucleotides: TGTGCCAGCAGTTACTCCGTGACTAGCGGGACCTACGAGCAGTACTTC. Translated, it gives CASSYSVTSGTYEQYF.

The J gene is TRBJ2-5, the V gene TRBV5-1; tentatively, D is TRBD1 (6 bases). The CDR3 contains 13 residues. Trimming took off 4 bases at V and 5 bases at J, with 12 bases between the two ends. Germline V lookup: CDR1 SGHRS, CDR2 YFSETQ. This CDR3 is CASSLTGIETQYF. The DNA of the CDR3 is TGCGCCAGCAGCCTTACAGGGATCGAGACCCAGTACTTC. The complete variable domain, with remaining parts taken from reference TRBV5-1 and TRBJ2-5, reads KAGVTQTPRYLIKTRGQQVTLSCSPISGHRSVSWYQQTPGQGLQFLFEYFSETQRNKGNFPGRFSGRQFSNSRSEMNVSTLELGDSALYLCASSLTGIETQYFGPGTRLLVL.

V usage is TRBV11-2 and J usage is TRBJ2-4; TRBD2 agrees at 10 bases. V shed 5 bases, J shed 2 bases, and the junction held 9 bases outside the gene matches. Germline values: CDR1 SGHAT, CDR2 FQNNGV. The CDR3 consists of 17 residues. In nucleotides, the CDR3 is TGTGCCAGCAGCCCCTACTTAGCGGGGGGACCCAAAAACATTCAGTACTTC. This gives the protein CASSPYLAGGPKNIQYF.

V usage is TRBV28 and J usage is TRBJ2-3, with TRBD1 identical over 8 bases. The CDR3 has 17 amino acids. Germline loops: CDR1 MDHEN, CDR2 SYDVKM. V shed 3 bases, J shed 1 base, and the junction held 9 bases outside the gene matches. CDR3 loop: CASSFIGTGSRTDTQYF. As DNA, the CDR3 is TGTGCCAGCAGTTTTATTGGGACAGGCTCACGCACAGATACGCAGTATTTT.

The chain carries TRBV5-1 and TRBJ2-1; D might be TRBD2 (6 bases). Germline V CDR1 and CDR2: SGHRS, YFSETQ. There are 13 residues in the CDR3. Trimming took off 7 bases at V and 9 bases at J, with 17 bases between the two ends. The CDR3 DNA sequence: TGCGCCAGCGCGGAGGGTTCAGGATCTGAGCAGTTCTTC. This encodes CASAEGSGSEQFF.

The gene calls are TRBV6-5 and TRBJ2-4; 7 nucleotides match TRBD2. The germline CDR1 and CDR2 sequences are MNHEY and SVGAGI. After removal of 0 bases from V and 6 bases from J, the junction contained 8 bases not matched to a gene. This CDR3 contains 16 residues. This CDR3 is CASSYSSPASGNIQYF. The CDR3 nucleotides are TGTGCCAGCAGTTACTCGTCCCCGGCTAGCGGAAACATTCAGTACTTC.

Concerning this clone: Other DNA sequences in this specimen translate into the identical CDR3. The rearrangement joins TRBV29-1 to TRBJ2-5; perhaps TRBD2 as D (5 bases). The CDR3 runs to 11 residues. Germline V gene sequence: CDR1 SQVTM, CDR2 ANQGSEA. The germline V and J ends were trimmed by 6 bases and 1 base, with 6 bases remaining between them. The CDR3 sequence: CSVGVQETQYF. CDR3 nucleotides: TGCAGCGTCGGGGTCCAAGAGACCCAGTACTTC.

The chain couples TRBV29-1 to TRBJ2-1; a weak D match, TRBD2 (5 bases). Trimming cost V 3 bases and J 4 bases, with 10 bases left between them. Germline-derived CDR1 and CDR2 are SQVTM and ANQGSEA. The length of the CDR3 is 13 residues. The CDR3 loop reads CSVELRAYNEQFF. The CDR3 DNA follows: TGCAGCGTTGAGTTGCGGGCGTACAATGAGCAGTTCTTC.

The V call is TRBV19, the J call TRBJ1-4; 8 bases agree with TRBD1. Per germline, CDR1 LNHDA and CDR2 SQIVND (reference sequence). The CDR3 loop spans 15 amino acids. J gave up 4 bases and V 3 bases, and 4 bases lay outside the gene matches. As DNA, the CDR3 is TGTGCCAGTAGTATTGGACAGGGCAATAATGAAAAACTGTTTTTT. Encoded protein: CASSIGQGNNEKLFF.

The genes are TRBV4-2 and TRBJ2-7; 10 bases are shared with TRBD1. The CDR3 has 15 amino acids. Germline CDR1 LGHNA, CDR2 YNFKEQ. With V trimmed by 0 bases and J by 4 bases, 3 bases remained unmatched. The CDR3 DNA follows: TGTGCCAGCAGCCAAGAGGGACAGGGGCGGTACGAGCAGTACTTC. Translated, it gives CASSQEGQGRYEQYF.

This clone showed up many times. This chain joins TRBV6-4 and TRBJ1-1; D unclear. The CDR3 is 13 amino acids. Germline V gene data show CDR1 as MRHNA and CDR2 as SNTAGT. V lost 6 bases, J lost 2 bases, and 10 bases lay in between. The CDR3 DNA is TGTGCCAGCAGCGAACAGCAAAACACTGAAGCTTTCTTT. Translating it yields CASSEQQNTEAFF.

The chain is built from TRBV27 and TRBJ1-5; the D gene is possibly TRBD1 (6 bases). This CDR3 has 15 residues. From germline, CDR1 is MNHEY and CDR2 SMNVEV (reference sequence). V was pared by 3 bases and J by 8 bases, with 17 bases between. The CDR3 nucleotides read TGTGCCAGCAGTTTCGACAGAAGGGGGGGGGAGCCCCAGCATTTT. Translating it yields CASSFDRRGGEPQHF.

This clone came up a few times. Other DNA sequences in this sample translate to the same CDR3. The rearrangement uses TRBV11-2 and TRBJ2-1; D gene uncertain. CDR1 is SGHAT, CDR2 FQNNGV, per germline. V was cut by 5 bases and J by 5 bases, with 4 bases left in between. The CDR3 length is 11 residues. The CDR3 is CASSLHNEQFF. CDR3 nucleotide sequence: TGTGCCAGCAGCCTACACAATGAGCAGTTCTTC.

The chain combines TRBV9 with TRBJ1-2; 12 nucleotides align to TRBD1. Germline values: CDR1 SGDLS, CDR2 YYNGEE. This CDR3 spans 15 amino acids. The ends lost 3 bases at V and 4 bases at J; junction bases unmatched: 4. The CDR3 DNA reads as TGTGCCAGCAGCGAGGGGACAGGGGGCTTCTATGGCTACACCTTC. Its translation: CASSEGTGGFYGYTF.

The rearrangement links TRBV7-2 to TRBJ2-7; D is uncertain. The V gene's germline CDR1 is SGHTA and CDR2 FQGNSA. This CDR3 is 12 amino acids long. The germline V and J ends were trimmed by 1 base and 8 bases, with 9 bases remaining between them. Written as DNA, the CDR3 is TGTGCCAGCAGCTTAGGGGATTTAAAGCAGTACTTC. Residues: CASSLGDLKQYF.

The V gene is TRBV5-6, the J gene TRBJ2-1; 10 bases match TRBD2. Per germline, CDR1 SGHDT and CDR2 YYEEEE. The CDR3 length is 16 residues. V lost 4 bases, J lost 8 bases, and 12 bases stayed unmatched. The CDR3 sequence: CASSKSGLANIDEQFF. The DNA of the CDR3 is TGTGCCAGCAGCAAATCGGGACTAGCGAATATCGATGAGCAGTTCTTC.

This clone was picked up one time. This CDR3 is CASSLGLAGLLNEQFF. CDR3 coding DNA: TGCGCCAGCAGCTTGGGACTAGCGGGTCTTCTCAATGAGCAGTTCTTC. V usage is TRBV5-1 and J usage is TRBJ2-1; 10 bases fit TRBD2. Germline loops: CDR1 SGHRS, CDR2 YFSETQ. Unmatched junction bases numbered 6, after V lost 0 bases and J lost 6 bases. This CDR3 contains 16 residues.